The source of this T cell receptor (beta chain) is a study of Ad26.COV2.S vaccination and SARS-CoV-2 variants. Study-wide background: Administration of Ad26.COV2.S was intramuscular, either once or twice 56 days apart.

This clone has only a few counts. The antigen remains unidentified. Study results and caveats: Estimates derived from TCR breadth and depth analyses may have underestimated total T cell responses. The breadth of spike-specific CD8+ and CD4+ T cell responses after vaccination was reportedly substantial.

CDR1 is SGHTA, CDR2 FQGTGA, per germline. CDR3 size: 18 residues. V gave up 4 bases and J gave up 6 bases; unmatched junction bases: 17. Clones were read by immunoSEQ multiplex PCR, and TCRdb kept only the in-frame ones, dropping some. Of about 480,000 clones listed, around 88% were seen once; the top ten hold 9.5% to 15%. As to treatment: roughly 19 received Ad26.COV2.S at low or high dose, single or two shots; about 5 received placebo; per-sample allocation not given. Material that was analyzed had been drawn on day 63 after the first vaccine or placebo injection. Sequencing used peripheral blood, obtained in a trial of Ad26.COV2.S vaccine versus placebo. The chain employs TRBV7-3 and TRBJ2-1; 8 nucleotides match TRBD2. The clonotype originates from a person between 18 and 60 years old who received the Ad26.COV2.S COVID-19 vaccine or a placebo. The CDR3 DNA reads as TGTGCCAGCAGCTCTATAGGCTCAGGGACTAGGGGGGCCAATGAGCAGTTCTTC. It is translated as CASSSIGSGTRGANEQFF.